Each of the 19 T cell receptor beta chains below was sequenced from the same sample in a study of T cells in Graves' hyperthyroidism and ophthalmopathy. RNA transcripts gave rise to amplified TCR beta CDR3 regions. Using the HTBI primer set, a first-round RT-PCR was run on the TCR CDR3. TCRdb itself ran the multiplex PCR reads through MiXCR, one entry per CDR3 protein. The data show hundreds of thousands of distinct CDR3 sequences, approximately 14% seen once. The sequencing input was blood. The receptor source for this set is a woman aged 18-29 years with Graves' hyperthyroidism.

This clonotype was picked up a small number of times. The rearrangement joins TRBV19 to TRBJ2-1; 13 bases are a match to TRBD2. V gave up 6 bases and J gave up 6 bases; unmatched junction bases: 8. Germline CDR1 reads LNHDA; CDR2 reads SQIVND (reference sequence). This CDR3 has 16 residues. The chain's CDR3 is CASSRRLAGGLNEQFF. The CDR3 DNA reads TGTGCCAGTAGCCGTCGACTAGCGGGGGGCCTCAATGAGCAGTTCTTC.

Only a few counts were recorded for this clonotype. The chain joins TRBV24-1 to TRBJ2-1; TRBD2 matches at 11 bases. V lost 4 bases to trimming and J lost 10 bases; unmatched junction nucleotides: 11. This CDR3 comprises 16 residues. CDR1 is KGHDR and CDR2 is SFDVKD in the germline V gene. The CDR3 loop reads CATSDTTSGSKGEQFF. CDR3 coding DNA: TGTGCCACCAGTGACACTACTAGCGGGAGTAAGGGCGAGCAGTTCTTC.

The chain recombines TRBV5-1 with TRBJ1-2; D unresolved. Deletions cut 3 bases from V and 3 bases from J, with 9 bases between. CDR1 is SGHRS and CDR2 is YFSETQ in the germline V gene. The CDR3 extends over 13 amino acids. DNA for the CDR3: TGCGCCAGCAGCTCGACACCAGACTATGGCTACACCTTC. Encoded protein: CASSSTPDYGYTF.

This chain uses TRBV19 with TRBJ2-7, with D perhaps TRBD1 or TRBD2 (5 bases each). This CDR3 has 12 amino acids. V was clipped by 7 bases and J by 0 bases, with 7 bases between them. Germline values: CDR1 LNHDA, CDR2 SQIVND (reference sequence). The CDR3 nucleotides read TGTGCCAGTATGGGGGACTCCTACGAGCAGTACTTC. This translates into CASMGDSYEQYF.

This clonotype was detected many times. The chain's CDR3 is CASSRSGLAEETQYF. CDR3 bases: TGTGCCAGCAGTCGCTCCGGACTAGCCGAAGAGACCCAGTACTTC. The chain links TRBV2 to TRBJ2-5; 8 bases agree with TRBD2. CDR1 is SNHLY, CDR2 FYNNEI, per germline. The junction had 8 bases not matched to a gene; V was cut back by 5 bases and J by 3 bases. The CDR3 totals 15 residues.

This clonotype has a handful of counts. V and J are TRBV20-1 and TRBJ2-1; D remains unclear. CDR3 length: 16 residues. Germline CDR1 is DFQATT and CDR2 is SNEGSKA (reference sequence). Deletions cut 1 base from V and 0 bases from J, with 13 bases between. The chain's CDR3 is CSARGPVERSYNEQFF. CDR3 nucleotides: TGCAGTGCTAGAGGGCCGGTTGAACGCTCCTACAATGAGCAGTTCTTC.

Comment on this clonotype: The junction and the germline gene differ at one end; a read error may be behind it. This chain joins TRBV18 and TRBJ1-1, with a possible D match to TRBD1 (6 bases). Germline V gene data show CDR1 as KGHSH and CDR2 as LQKENI. The CDR3 has 15 amino acids. This chain's CDR3 is CASSPSTGLNTGAFF. CDR3 in DNA: TGTGCCAGCTCACCGTCCACAGGGTTGAACACTGGAGCTTTCTTT.

In this sample, this clonotype turned up a few times. The chain joins TRBV19 to TRBJ2-1; D is ambiguous. The CDR3 is 12 amino acids. The V end was cut by 7 bases, the J end by 7 bases, with 11 bases between. Germline-derived CDR1 and CDR2 are LNHDA and SQIVND (reference sequence). The CDR3: CASTDRGNEQFF. CDR3 in DNA: TGTGCCAGTACTGATCGCGGTAATGAGCAGTTCTTC.

Regarding this clonotype: An end of the junction differs from the germline gene, which may be a read error. The chain combines TRBV11-3 with TRBJ2-2, with 8 nucleotides matching TRBD1. CDR1 is SGHNT, CDR2 YENEEA, per germline. There are 15 residues in the CDR3. The CDR3 here is CTSSRDRLNTGELFF. The CDR3 DNA reads as TGTACCAGCAGCCGGGACAGGTTGAACACCGGGGAGCTGTTTTTT.

This clonotype appeared many times. The V and J genes are TRBV20-1 and TRBJ1-2; D is perhaps TRBD1 (6 bases). Germline CDR1 and CDR2: DFQATT and SNEGSKA (reference sequence). Deletions cut 6 bases from V and 4 bases from J, with 12 bases between. The CDR3 consists of 12 residues. CDR3 in amino acids: CSAATGTYGYTF. For the CDR3, the DNA is TGCAGTGCCGCCACAGGGACCTATGGCTACACCTTC.

This clonotype was recorded many times. The gene calls are TRBV29-1 and TRBJ2-7; 7 nucleotides align to TRBD1. This CDR3 has 13 residues. Losses at the gene ends were 6 bases for V and 3 bases for J; bases not matched to a gene: 8. Looked up from germline, CDR1 is SQVTM and CDR2 is ANQGSEA. CDR3 in DNA: TGCAGCGTGAGACAGGGCACCATCTACGAGCAGTACTTC. Residues: CSVRQGTIYEQYF.

This clonotype showed up many times. The J gene is TRBJ2-5, the V gene TRBV10-3, with 13 positions matching TRBD2. The ends lost 4 bases at V and 5 bases at J; junction bases unmatched: 4. Looked up from germline, CDR1 is ENHRY and CDR2 is SYGVKD. This CDR3 comprises 15 residues. DNA of the CDR3: TGTGCCATCAGTGGGACTAGCGGGAGCGGGGAGACCCAGTACTTC. Translating it yields CAISGTSGSGETQYF.

V and J are TRBV14 and TRBJ2-5; 8 nucleotides agree with TRBD2. This CDR3 is 17 amino acids long. CDR1 is SGHDN and CDR2 is FVKESK in the germline V gene. J gave up 3 bases and V 5 bases, and 14 bases lay outside the gene matches. In DNA, the CDR3 is TGTGCCAGCAGCTCCCGGGAGGGCCTTAGCCCAGAAGAGACCCAGTACTTC. Protein: CASSSREGLSPEETQYF.

This clonotype was observed many times. The chain has TRBV3-1 and TRBJ1-1; D possibly corresponds to TRBD1 (5 bases). V was shortened by 4 bases and J by 2 bases, with 14 bases between the two germline ends. Germline CDR1 reads LGHDT; CDR2 reads YNNKEL (reference sequence). The CDR3 has 15 residues. CDR3 amino acids: CASSLLDRLNTEAFF. As DNA, the CDR3 is TGTGCCAGCAGCCTCCTAGACAGATTAAACACTGAAGCTTTCTTT.

This clonotype was observed a few times. CDR3 DNA sequence: TGTGCCAGCAGCTTAGGGTTGTTGGCCGTAGATACGCAGTATTTT. It translates to CASSLGLLAVDTQYF. J is TRBJ2-3 and V is TRBV7-9, with D uncertain. Per the germline V gene, CDR1 is SEHNR and CDR2 is FQNEAQ (reference sequence). This CDR3 is 15 amino acids long. V lost 1 base to trimming and J lost 5 bases, with 13 bases between them.

This clonotype came up a few times. The J gene is TRBJ2-3, the V gene TRBV7-6; 8 positions match TRBD2. V lost 4 bases and J lost 9; bases outside the gene matches: 6. CDR1 SGHVS and CDR2 FNYEAQ come from the germline V gene. CDR3 length equals 13 residues. CDR3 residues: CASSSLSSGTQYF. CDR3 nucleotides: TGTGCCAGCAGCTCATTGTCTAGCGGGACGCAGTATTTT.

V usage is TRBV7-9 and J usage is TRBJ2-7; 13 bases match TRBD2. After removal of 7 bases from V and 4 bases from J, the junction contained 10 bases not matched to a gene. Germline V lookup: CDR1 SEHNR, CDR2 FQNEAQ (reference sequence). The CDR3 totals 16 residues. CDR3 DNA: TGTGCCAGCATCCTTCCCGGGACTAGCGGGATTTACGAGCAGTACTTC. It encodes CASILPGTSGIYEQYF.

This clonotype was counted many times. The chain carries TRBV2 and TRBJ2-1; no clear D. CDR1 and CDR2 (germline): SNHLY, FYNNEI. Trimming removed 5 bases from V and 8 bases from J, with 31 bases in between. CDR3 length equals 19 residues. The CDR3: CASSRREILGRRNGDEQFF. CDR3 coding DNA: TGTGCCAGCAGTCGGCGTGAGATCCTTGGCCGACGTAATGGGGATGAGCAGTTCTTC.

The chain couples TRBV4-1 to TRBJ2-7; weak D call: TRBD2 (5 bases). In germline, CDR1 is MGHRA, CDR2 YSYEKL. V was shortened by 4 bases and J by 0 bases, with 13 bases between the two germline ends. This CDR3 spans 15 amino acids. The CDR3: CASSRSGSSSYEQYF. Here the CDR3 DNA reads TGCGCCAGCAGCCGATCGGGATCAAGCTCCTACGAGCAGTACTTC.